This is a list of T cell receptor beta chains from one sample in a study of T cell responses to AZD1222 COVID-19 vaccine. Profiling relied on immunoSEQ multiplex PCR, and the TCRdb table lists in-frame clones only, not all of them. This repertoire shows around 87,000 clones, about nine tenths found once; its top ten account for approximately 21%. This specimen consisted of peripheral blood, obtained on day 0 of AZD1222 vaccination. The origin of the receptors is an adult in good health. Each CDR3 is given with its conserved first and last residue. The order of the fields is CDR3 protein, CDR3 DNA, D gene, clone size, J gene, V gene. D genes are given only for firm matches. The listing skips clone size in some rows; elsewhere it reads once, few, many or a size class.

CASTRWAGGNEKLFF,TGTGCCAGCACGAGGTGGGCAGGGGGCAATGAAAAACTGTTTTTT,TRBD1,.,TRBJ1-4,TRBV6-5
CASSLKGYDTQYF,TGTGCCAGCAGCTTGAAAGGTTACGATACGCAGTATTTT,.,once,TRBJ2-3,TRBV5-4
CASSWTSGGVDTQYF,TGCGCCAGCAGCTGGACTAGCGGGGGCGTAGATACGCAGTATTTT,TRBD2,once,TRBJ2-3,TRBV5-1
CASSPDIQSNQPQHF,TGCGCCAGCAGCCCGGACATTCAAAGCAATCAGCCCCAGCATTTT,.,.,TRBJ1-5,TRBV4-1
CASSVWVSGANVLTF,TGTGCCAGCAGCGTATGGGTCTCTGGGGCCAACGTCCTGACTTTC,.,.,TRBJ2-6,TRBV7-9
CASSLATTGSGGTEAFF,TGTGCCAGCAGCCTTGCTACCACAGGATCGGGCGGAACTGAAGCTTTCTTT,.,.,TRBJ1-1,TRBV28
CASSSDRAIYGYTF,TGTGCCAGCAGCTCCGACAGGGCGATTTATGGCTACACCTTC,TRBD1,.,TRBJ1-2,TRBV7-2
CASSLEWSTDTQYF,TGTGCCAGCAGCTTAGAATGGTCCACAGATACGCAGTATTTT,.,once,TRBJ2-3,TRBV11-2
CASGPTGDFYEQYF,TGTGCCAGCGGACCGACAGGGGACTTCTACGAGCAGTACTTC,TRBD1,.,TRBJ2-7,TRBV9
CASSQGIAGGRNNEQFF,TGCGCCAGCAGCCAGGGAATAGCGGGGGGGCGGAACAATGAGCAGTTCTTC,TRBD2,.,TRBJ2-1,TRBV4-3
CASSLTGDSGNTIYF,TGTGCCAGCAGCCTAACAGGGGACTCTGGAAACACCATATATTTT,TRBD1,.,TRBJ1-3,TRBV7-6
CASSAKGGTRSYEQYF,TGTGCCAGCAGCGCGAAGGGGGGGACGCGATCCTACGAGCAGTACTTC,.,few,TRBJ2-7,TRBV7-3
CASSSDGVNTF,TGCGCCAGCAGCTCGGACGGGGTTAACACCTTC,.,.,TRBJ1-2,TRBV5-1
CASSGVATNEKLFF,TGTGCCAGCAGTGGAGTTGCAACTAATGAAAAACTGTTTTTT,.,.,TRBJ1-4,TRBV27
CASSESVYAVNYEQYF,TGTGCCAGCAGTGAATCGGTATATGCAGTGAACTACGAGCAGTACTTC,.,once,TRBJ2-7,TRBV6-1
CASSRGTGGRGSEAFF,TGCGCCAGCAGCCGAGGGACAGGGGGCCGGGGAAGTGAAGCTTTCTTT,TRBD1,once,TRBJ1-1,TRBV5-1
CASSYGRRADTQYF,TGTGCCAGCAGCTACGGACGTCGTGCAGATACGCAGTATTTT,.,once,TRBJ2-3,TRBV7-8
CASSSNEFYGYTF,TGTGCCAGCAGTTCCAATGAATTCTATGGCTACACCTTC,.,.,TRBJ1-2,TRBV6-5
CASSLDGGSVFF,TGTGCCAGCAGCTTAGATGGGGGGTCGGTGTTTTTT,.,few,TRBJ1-4,TRBV7-8
CARGPVHTEAFF,TGTGCCAGGGGGCCGGTCCACACTGAAGCTTTCTTT,.,.,TRBJ1-1,TRBV2
CASSLDGTNQPQHF,TGTGCCAGCAGCTTGGATGGGACTAATCAGCCCCAGCATTTT,.,.,TRBJ1-5,TRBV7-2
CASSPTLFPSSYNEQFF,TGTGCCAGCAGCCCGACACTTTTCCCGAGCTCCTACAATGAGCAGTTCTTC,.,once,TRBJ2-1,TRBV28